These 4 T cell receptor beta chains were sequenced from one sample in a study of regulatory T cells in long-lasting Graves disease. Noted time point: newly diagnosed GD, antithyroid drugs for less than 3 months. PBMCs provided the RNA from which the TCR library was made. Relying on iRepertoire HTBI primers and Arm-PCR of CDR3 regions, the team built TCR beta libraries. TCRdb fed the multiplex PCR reads into MiXCR, producing one record per CDR3 protein. Here the sample spans some 450,000 distinct CDR3 sequences, about 16% being singletons. This sample was shared with a second study, whose subject was T cells in Graves' hyperthyroidism and ophthalmopathy.

The material sequenced was peripheral blood mononuclear cells (PBMCs), taken at new diagnosis, from a patient treated with antithyroid drugs. These receptors all come from a woman aged 25 to 45 with Graves disease.

Concerning this clonotype: One end of the junction does not line up with germline, which may come from a read error. The chain is built from TRBV27 and TRBJ2-1; D not resolved. This CDR3 comprises 12 residues. The germline V gene has CDR1 MNHEY and CDR2 SMNVEV (reference sequence). CDR3 DNA: TGTGCCAGCAGTTTAACGGGTAATGAGCATTTCTTC. As protein: CASSLTGNEHFF.

This clonotype has a count of ten or more. The rearrangement uses TRBV4-1 and TRBJ2-3; D is uncertain. Germline values: CDR1 MGHRA, CDR2 YSYEKL. The CDR3 extends over 15 amino acids. V was trimmed by 1 base and J by 1 base, leaving 9 bases between them. The CDR3 DNA follows: TGCGCCAGCAGCCAAGGTCTTGCCGGCACAGATACGCAGTATTTT. Translating gives CASSQGLAGTDTQYF.

This clonotype was recorded many times. The chain couples TRBV30 to TRBJ2-7; D gene unclear. Trimming shortened V by 4 bases and J by 3 bases, and 10 bases separated the two germline ends. Germline-derived CDR1 and CDR2 are GTSNPN and SVGIG (reference sequence). There are 12 residues in the CDR3. For the CDR3, the DNA is TGTGCCTGGAAACACAAAGGCTACGAGCAGTACTTC. Translating gives CAWKHKGYEQYF.

This clonotype has at least ten counts. This sequence joins TRBV12-3 or TRBV12-4 and TRBJ1-1, with D uncertain. There are 14 residues in the CDR3. Trimming took off 3 bases at V and 0 bases at J, with 8 bases between the two ends. CDR3 sequence (DNA): TGTGCCAGCAGTTTCAAGGGAATGAACACTGAAGCTTTCTTT. Protein product: CASSFKGMNTEAFF.